These T cell receptor beta chains were read from a single sample in a study of blood T cell repertoires in COVID-19. Here immunoSEQ multiplex PCR was the method, and the copy in TCRdb shows in-frame clones only, minus some. Of roughly 500,000 clones in the sample, roughly 89% are singletons; the top ten hold about 0.91%. The sample taken for sequencing was peripheral blood. These receptors all stem from a man between 18 and 29 years old with COVID-19, enrolled during active disease. The CDR3 runs from the conserved cysteine through the conserved F or W. Fields, in order: D gene, J gene, V gene, clone size, CDR3 protein, CDR3 DNA. D genes are given only for firm matches. Where a row states a size, it is once, few, many or the class of an expanded clone; other rows omit it.

TRBD1 TRBJ2-7 TRBV5-1 NA CASSLVGTGVESEQYF TGCGCCAGCAGCTTGGTAGGGACAGGGGTAGAAAGCGAGCAGTACTTC
NA TRBJ1-2 TRBV11-3 NA CASSRRQDSYGYTF TGTGCCAGCAGCCGTAGACAGGACAGCTATGGCTACACCTTC
TRBD2 TRBJ2-1 TRBV25-1 few CASSPMREIDEQFF TGTGCCAGCAGTCCTATGCGGGAGATCGATGAGCAGTTCTTC
TRBD2 TRBJ2-1 TRBV14 NA CASSQVLPLRSGKAANEQFF TGTGCCAGCAGCCAAGTTTTACCCTTACGAAGCGGGAAAGCGGCCAATGAGCAGTTCTTC
NA TRBJ2-2 TRBV18 NA CASSPGNTGELFF TGTGCCAGCTCACCAGGCAACACCGGGGAGCTGTTTTTT
NA TRBJ1-1 TRBV6-5 NA CASSSLSTVNTEAFF TGTGCCAGTTCTTCCTTATCTACAGTGAACACTGAAGCTTTCTTT
NA TRBJ2-7 TRBV18 NA CASSPSAISYEQYF TGTGCCAGCTCACCGAGCGCTATCTCCTACGAGCAGTACTTC
NA TRBJ1-4 TRBV6-6 NA CASRRRDRNNEKLFF TGTGCCAGCAGACGACGCGACAGGAATAATGAAAAACTGTTTTTT
NA TRBJ1-2 TRBV11-2 NA CASSLPGAYTF TGTGCCAGCAGCTTACCAGGGGCCTACACCTTC
NA TRBJ1-2 TRBV7-8 NA CASSLAGNRAPYGYTF TGTGCCAGCAGCTTAGCGGGGAACAGGGCCCCCTATGGCTACACCTTC
NA TRBJ1-3 TRBV19 NA CASSTLAPSGNTIYF TGTGCCAGTAGTACCCTAGCGCCCTCTGGAAACACCATATATTTT
TRBD2 TRBJ2-2 TRBV5-4 NA CASRSGTSGQNTGELFF TGTGCCAGCAGGTCCGGGACTAGCGGGCAGAACACCGGGGAGCTGTTTTTT